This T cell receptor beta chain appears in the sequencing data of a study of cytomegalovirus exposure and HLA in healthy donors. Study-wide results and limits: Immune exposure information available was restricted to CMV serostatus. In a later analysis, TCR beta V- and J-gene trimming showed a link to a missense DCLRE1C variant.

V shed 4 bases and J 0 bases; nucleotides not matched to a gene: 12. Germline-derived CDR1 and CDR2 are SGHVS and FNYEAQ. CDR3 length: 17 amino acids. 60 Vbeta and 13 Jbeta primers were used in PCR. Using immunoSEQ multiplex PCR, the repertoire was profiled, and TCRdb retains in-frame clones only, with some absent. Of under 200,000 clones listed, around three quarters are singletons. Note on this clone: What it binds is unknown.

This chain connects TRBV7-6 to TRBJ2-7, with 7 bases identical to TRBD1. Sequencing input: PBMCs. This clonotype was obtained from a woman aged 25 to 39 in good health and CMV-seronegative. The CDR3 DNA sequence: TGTGCCAGCAGCTCCGCTAGTGGGGCAGGGGGCTCCTACGAGCAGTACTTC. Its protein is CASSSASGAGGSYEQYF. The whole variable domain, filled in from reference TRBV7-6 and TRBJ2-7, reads GAGVSQSPRYKVTKRGQDVALRCDPISGHVSLYWYRQALGQGPEFLTYFNYEAQQDKSGLPNDRFSAERPEGSISTLTIQRTEQRDSAMYRCASSSASGAGGSYEQYFGPGTRLTVT.